This T cell receptor (beta chain) was observed in a study of chemoradiotherapy in HPV16-positive cancers. Study-level points and caveats: HPV-specific T cells were functionally defined from only a couple of HPV16-positive patients.

Repertoires were generated with immunoSEQ multiplex PCR, while TCRdb's copy carries only in-frame clones and drops some. This table holds 4,000 or so clones, under 90% found once. This clone turned up a few times. The antigen is undetermined. V gave up 7 bases and J gave up 2 bases, with 11 bases separating them. This CDR3 region has 13 residues. The germline V gene has CDR1 SGHRS and CDR2 YFSETQ. Sample collection occurred from a patient who underwent chemoradiotherapy. The chain employs TRBV5-1 and TRBJ2-3, with unresolved D. This receptor was identified in a human donor with HPV-associated anogenital cancer. CDR3 bases: TGCGCCAGCCAAGACGGATTCACAGATACGCAGTATTTT. Protein product: CASQDGFTDTQYF.